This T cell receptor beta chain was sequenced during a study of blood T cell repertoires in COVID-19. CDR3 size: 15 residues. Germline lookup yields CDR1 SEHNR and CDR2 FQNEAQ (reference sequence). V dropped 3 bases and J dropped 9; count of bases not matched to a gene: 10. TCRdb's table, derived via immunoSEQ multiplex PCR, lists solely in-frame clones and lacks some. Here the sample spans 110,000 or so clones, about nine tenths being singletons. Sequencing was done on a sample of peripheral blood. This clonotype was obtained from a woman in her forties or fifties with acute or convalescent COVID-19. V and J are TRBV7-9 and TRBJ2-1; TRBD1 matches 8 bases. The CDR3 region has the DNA TGTGCCAGCAGCTTTACCGGGACAGGATCCGCTGAGCAGTTCTTC. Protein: CASSFTGTGSAEQFF.